Listed below are T cell receptor beta chains from one sample, sequenced in a study of T cells in Graves' hyperthyroidism and ophthalmopathy. TCRdb analysed the multiplex PCR reads with MiXCR anew, one entry per CDR3 protein. Altogether fewer than 850,000 distinct CDR3 sequences are present, around 16% being singletons, with the ten largest covering about 16%. The sample was blood. The receptors originated from a man aged 45-65 years with Graves' hyperthyroidism. The CDR3 runs from the conserved cysteine through the conserved F or W. Fields, in order: D gene, clone size, V gene, J gene, CDR3 protein, CDR3 DNA. D genes are given only for firm matches. Expanded clones get a size class; other rows say once, few or many, or leave the size out.

NA	NA	TRBV7-2	TRBJ1-6	CASSLVSDRNSPLHF	TGTGCCAGCAGCTTAGTTTCCGACCGTAATTCACCCCTCCACTTT
TRBD1	many	TRBV9	TRBJ1-1	CASSGYRGGGEAFF	TGTGCCAGCAGCGGATACAGGGGTGGTGGTGAAGCTTTCTTT
NA	few	TRBV5-1	TRBJ2-4	CASSWETDRRKNIQYF	TGCGCCAGCAGCTGGGAAACAGACAGGCGCAAAAACATTCAGTACTTC
NA	NA	TRBV20-1	TRBJ1-2	CSARTRFGYTF	TGCAGTGCTCGAACTCGGTTCGGCTACACCTTC
TRBD2	many	TRBV19	TRBJ2-3	CASSTRSSNLAGEDPTDTQYF	TGTGCCAGTAGTACCCGTTCATCGAATCTAGCGGGAGAAGATCCAACAGATACGCAGTATTTT
TRBD2	many	TRBV10-3	TRBJ2-7	CAISPSGSQSGEQYF	TGTGCCATCAGTCCTAGCGGGAGTCAGAGTGGGGAGCAGTACTTC
NA	many	TRBV12-3/TRBV12-4	TRBJ2-7	CASTRQDAVGEQYF	TGTGCCAGCACCCGACAGGACGCTGTGGGGGAGCAGTACTTC
NA	NA	TRBV3-1	TRBJ2-1	CASSQSPDDNEQFF	TGTGCCAGCAGCCAGAGCCCGGACGACAATGAGCAGTTCTTC
TRBD1	NA	TRBV28	TRBJ1-2	CASSPGSGQGVDYTF	TGTGCCAGCAGCCCTGGTTCGGGACAGGGGGTTGACTACACCTTC
NA	many	TRBV2	TRBJ2-7	CASRRAYEQYF	TGTGCCAGCCGCAGGGCCTACGAGCAGTACTTC
NA	many	TRBV6-2/TRBV6-3	TRBJ1-5	CASQTVNSNQPQHF	TGTGCCTCCCAGACCGTCAATAGCAATCAGCCCCAGCATTTT
NA	few	TRBV6-1	TRBJ2-3	CASSSDPQRTQYF	TGTGCCAGCAGTTCGGACCCCCAGCGGACGCAGTATTTT
TRBD2	NA	TRBV5-4	TRBJ2-1	CASSLSSWRESSYNEQFF	TGTGCCAGCAGCTTAAGCTCCTGGCGGGAGAGTTCCTACAATGAGCAGTTCTTC
NA	once	TRBV7-2	TRBJ2-7	CASSRLATVNEQYF	TGTGCCAGCAGCCGCCTAGCTACGGTGAACGAGCAGTACTTC
NA	few	TRBV3-1	TRBJ2-1	CASSQGARNEQFF	TGTGCCAGCAGCCAGGGGGCTCGGAATGAGCAGTTCTTC
NA	few	TRBV5-1	TRBJ1-1	CASSLQDYTEAFF	TGCGCCAGCAGCTTACAGGATTACACTGAAGCTTTCTTT
NA	many	TRBV28	TRBJ2-1	CASSPIVGGYNEQFF	TGTGCCAGCAGTCCCATCGTCGGGGGATACAATGAGCAGTTCTTC
NA	few	TRBV5-1	TRBJ1-4	CASSIRGAATNGKLFF	TGCGCCAGCAGCATCCGGGGCGCTGCAACTAATGGAAAACTGTTTTTT
TRBD1	NA	TRBV5-6	TRBJ1-2	CASTTEDRTYGYTF	TGTGCCAGCACGACGGAGGACAGGACCTATGGCTACACCTTC
NA	many	TRBV24-1	TRBJ2-7	CATSDFSNGGYEQYF	TGTGCCACCAGTGATTTTTCCAATGGGGGCTACGAGCAGTACTTC
NA	many	TRBV7-2	TRBJ2-3	CASSLSQPSIDTQYF	TGTGCCAGCAGCTTAAGCCAGCCGAGTATCGATACGCAGTATTTT
NA	many	TRBV29-1	TRBJ1-1	CSVRQDRSTEAFF	TGCAGCGTCAGACAGGACCGGAGCACTGAAGCTTTCTTT
TRBD1	NA	TRBV11-2	TRBJ1-1	CASSLTGKAEAFF	TGTGCCAGCAGCCTGACAGGGAAGGCTGAAGCTTTCTTT
TRBD1	many	TRBV20-1	TRBJ2-5	CSARRGSRGLETQYF	TGCAGTGCTAGGCGAGGTTCGAGGGGGCTGGAGACCCAGTACTTC
TRBD2	NA	TRBV29-1	TRBJ2-1	CSVASGTSGRAYNEQFF	TGCAGCGTTGCCTCCGGGACTAGCGGGAGGGCCTACAATGAGCAGTTCTTC
TRBD2	many	TRBV28	TRBJ2-1	CASSFGTSGVEQFF	TGTGCCAGCAGTTTCGGGACTAGCGGGGTAGAGCAGTTCTTC
TRBD1	NA	TRBV25-1	TRBJ1-4	CASSKNRGASEKLFF	TGTGCCAGCAGTAAAAACAGGGGCGCTAGTGAAAAACTGTTTTTT
TRBD2	NA	TRBV10-3	TRBJ2-1	CATRTSGSSNEQFF	TGTGCCACTCGGACTAGCGGGAGTAGTAATGAGCAGTTCTTC
TRBD2	many	TRBV2	TRBJ2-1	CASSVFLADSGDEQFF	TGTGCCAGCAGTGTTTTCTTAGCGGATAGCGGGGATGAGCAGTTCTTC
NA	NA	TRBV30	TRBJ2-3	CAWSVSHTQYF	TGTGCCTGGTCGGTCTCGCATACGCAGTATTTT
NA	few	TRBV19	TRBJ1-1	CASSTWPGPHTRGNTEAFF	TGTGCCAGTAGTACCTGGCCGGGACCTCACACGAGGGGGAACACTGAAGCTTTCTTT
NA	many	TRBV12-3/TRBV12-4	TRBJ1-3	CASSSGPPGHRTSGNTIYF	TGTGCCAGCAGTTCAGGTCCCCCGGGACACCGTACCTCTGGAAACACCATATATTTT
NA	many	TRBV30	TRBJ1-1	CAWSVMNTEAFF	TGTGCCTGGAGTGTCATGAACACTGAAGCTTTCTTT
TRBD2	NA	TRBV29-1	TRBJ2-7	CSARLAGTSYEQYF	TGCAGCGCCCGGTTAGCGGGCACCTCCTACGAGCAGTACTTC
NA	many	TRBV24-1	TRBJ1-5	CATSDPRTENQPQHF	TGTGCCACCAGTGATCCCCGGACGGAAAATCAGCCCCAGCATTTT
TRBD2	few	TRBV27	TRBJ2-1	CASIGVAGDLPRNEQFF	TGTGCCAGCATCGGGGTAGCGGGAGACCTTCCCCGCAATGAGCAGTTCTTC
TRBD2	many	TRBV28	TRBJ2-2	CASRTYSGSGELFF	TGTGCCAGCAGGACTTATAGCGGGAGCGGGGAGCTGTTTTTT
TRBD1	many	TRBV15	TRBJ2-7	CATSREGQGAREQYF	TGTGCCACCAGCAGAGAGGGACAGGGAGCACGGGAGCAGTACTTC
NA	few	TRBV10-3	TRBJ2-5	CAIRPETGTQYF	TGTGCCATCAGACCAGAGACAGGGACCCAGTACTTC
NA	NA	TRBV5-4	TRBJ2-1	CASSLLRMEQFF	TGTGCCAGCAGCTTGCTACGGATGGAGCAGTTCTTC
TRBD2	many	TRBV28	TRBJ2-7	CASSLTSGVSYEQYF	TGTGCCAGCAGTTTAACCAGCGGGGTCTCCTACGAGCAGTACTTC
NA	many	TRBV28	TRBJ1-1	CASSLLGGDAEAFF	TGTGCCAGCAGTTTATTGGGGGGCGACGCTGAAGCTTTCTTT
TRBD1	NA	TRBV5-1	TRBJ2-2	CASSSHTGTGYRGSTGELFF	TGCGCCAGCAGCTCGCACACCGGGACAGGGTATAGGGGGAGCACCGGGGAGCTGTTTTTT
TRBD1	NA	TRBV7-9	TRBJ2-3	CASRTRRTGSTDTQYF	TGTGCCAGCAGAACCCGAAGGACAGGGAGCACAGATACGCAGTATTTT
NA	NA	TRBV4-1	TRBJ2-1	CASSQDLQIYNEQFF	TGCGCCAGCAGCCAAGATTTACAGATCTACAATGAGCAGTTCTTC
NA	NA	TRBV28	TRBJ1-1	CASEGSTEAFF	TGTGCCAGTGAGGGGAGCACTGAAGCTTTCTTT
NA	NA	TRBV5-6	TRBJ1-1	CASSTGRRGTEAFF	TGTGCCAGCAGCACGGGACGCCGAGGCACTGAAGCTTTCTTT
NA	NA	TRBV9	TRBJ1-1	CASSPYTGTPREAFF	TGTGCCAGCAGCCCCTACACCGGGACACCCCGTGAAGCTTTCTTT
NA	many	TRBV28	TRBJ2-1	CASSLRAANLNEQFF	TGTGCCAGCAGTTTGCGGGCTGCAAACTTAAATGAGCAGTTCTTC
NA	NA	TRBV5-6	TRBJ1-1	CASSLHRANSNTEAFF	TGTGCCAGCAGCTTGCACAGGGCAAATTCGAACACTGAAGCTTTCTTT
TRBD1	NA	TRBV11-2	TRBJ1-2	CASSFRDRSNYGYTF	TGTGCCAGCAGCTTCCGGGACAGGTCTAACTATGGCTACACCTTC
TRBD1	NA	TRBV19	TRBJ2-6	CASIRTGEPGANVLTF	TGTGCCAGTATAAGGACAGGGGAACCTGGGGCCAACGTCCTGACTTTC
TRBD2	NA	TRBV27	TRBJ2-7	CASSPLGTSGMSSYEQYF	TGTGCCAGCAGCCCCCTTGGGACTAGCGGGATGAGTTCCTACGAGCAGTACTTC
NA	few	TRBV6-5	TRBJ1-3	CASSYNRPKPGNTIYF	TGTGCCAGCAGTTATAATAGACCGAAGCCTGGAAACACCATATATTTT
TRBD1	NA	TRBV13	TRBJ1-2	CASSTNRGQGYTF	TGTGCCAGCAGCACAAACAGGGGGCAGGGCTACACCTTC
NA	once	TRBV28	TRBJ1-2	CASSLSAGRGYGYTF	TGTGCCAGCAGTTTATCGGCGGGACGGGGCTATGGCTACACCTTC
TRBD2	NA	TRBV20-1	TRBJ2-1	CSARRLAGGLNEQFF	TGCAGTGCTAGAAGGCTAGCGGGAGGGCTCAATGAGCAGTTCTTC
TRBD1	NA	TRBV7-9	TRBJ2-2	CAGGTGGSGELFF	TGTGCCGGCGGGACAGGGGGCAGCGGGGAGCTGTTTTTT
TRBD2	many	TRBV2	TRBJ2-2	CASSDFQRELDGELFF	TGTGCCAGCAGTGATTTTCAGCGGGAGTTGGACGGGGAGCTGTTTTTT
NA	NA	TRBV7-8	TRBJ2-7	CVSSLDLSEQYF	TGTGTCAGCAGCTTAGATTTGTCCGAGCAGTACTTC